Presented here are 20 T cell receptor beta chains from one specimen sequenced in a study of T cell responses to AZD1222 COVID-19 vaccine. Sequencing used immunoSEQ multiplex PCR; TCRdb keeps in-frame clones, though not all of them. The sample lists under 200,000 clones, roughly 90% occurring once. The specimen comprised peripheral blood, sampled on day 0 of AZD1222 vaccination. The receptors shown here come from an adult in good health.

This clone was picked up one time. The chain is built from TRBV15 and TRBJ1-4; 7 nucleotides match TRBD1. Germline values: CDR1 LNHNV, CDR2 YYDKDF (reference sequence). The CDR3 length is 14 residues. J lost 8 bases, V lost 1 base, and 4 bases had no gene match. This CDR3 is CATSRGGQREKLFF. In DNA, the CDR3 is TGTGCCACCAGCAGAGGGGGACAGAGGGAAAAACTGTTTTTT. The full variable domain, with the rest looked up from reference TRBV15 and TRBJ1-4, is DAMVIQNPRYQVTQFGKPVTLSCSQTLNHNVMYWYQQKSSQAPKLLFHYYDKDFNNEADTPDNFQSRRPNTSFCFLDIRSPGLGDTAMYLCATSRGGQREKLFFGSGTQLSVL.

The chain has TRBV7-2 and TRBJ1-2; D may be TRBD1 (6 bases). Trimming left V 4 bases short and J 4 bases short, with 10 bases between. CDR1 is SGHTA and CDR2 is FQGNSA in the germline V gene. The CDR3 has 13 amino acids. The CDR3 loop is CASSSGGGYGYTF. Written as DNA, the CDR3 is TGTGCCAGCAGCTCCGGGGGCGGCTATGGCTACACCTTC.

The chain combines TRBV19 with TRBJ1-5; D might be TRBD1 (5 bases). Between the trimmed V and J ends, which lost 5 bases and 0 bases, there was a span of 11 bases. Germline-derived CDR1 and CDR2 are LNHDA and SQIVND (reference sequence). The CDR3 is 15 amino acids. The CDR3: CASSARGYSNQPQHF. DNA of the CDR3: TGTGCCAGTAGTGCCCGGGGGTATAGCAATCAGCCCCAGCATTTT.

This chain connects TRBV21-1 to TRBJ2-1; the D call of TRBD2 is as the table states it, not checked on the DNA. TRBV21-1 is a recognized pseudogene. The CDR3 length is 16 residues. CDR3 coding DNA: TGTGCCAGCAGCAAAGAGGTGCGGGAGGGCCGAAATGAGCAGTTCTTC. Amino acid sequence: CASSKEVREGRNEQFF.

The gene calls are TRBV7-8 and TRBJ2-2; 7 bases agree with TRBD2. Looked up from germline, CDR1 is SGHVS and CDR2 is FQNEAQ. This CDR3 is built from 16 residues. Germline trimming cut 7 bases from V and 3 bases from J; bases unmatched to any gene: 11. The CDR3 DNA sequence: TGTGCCAGCACCCCGGTGGGGGGAGGGGACACCGGGGAGCTGTTTTTT. Residues: CASTPVGGGDTGELFF. The whole variable domain, remainder taken from reference TRBV7-8 and TRBJ2-2, is GAGVSQSPRYKVAKRGQDVALRCDPISGHVSLFWYQQALGQGPEFLTYFQNEAQLDKSGLPSDRFFAERPEGSVSTLKIQRTQQEDSAVYLCASTPVGGGDTGELFFGEGSRLTVL.

The V gene is TRBV20-1, the J gene TRBJ2-7; D is unresolved. V gave up 3 bases and J gave up 5 bases, with 5 bases separating them. The CDR3 loop spans 10 amino acids. Germline V gene lookup returns CDR1 DFQATT and CDR2 SNEGSKA (reference sequence). Written as DNA, the CDR3 is TGCAGTGCTAGTTGGAACGAGCAGTACTTC. Amino acids: CSASWNEQYF.

The chain couples TRBV3-1 (or the pseudogene TRBV3-2) to TRBJ1-2; D uncertain. CDR3 length equals 11 residues. Germline loops: CDR1 LGHDT, CDR2 YNNKEL (reference sequence). Trimming pared 2 bases from V and 8 bases from J, leaving 6 bases between. The DNA of the CDR3 is TGTGCCAGCAGCCAACCCGGCGGCTACACCTTC. Amino acids: CASSQPGGYTF.

This rearrangement joins TRBV19 to TRBJ1-4; unclear D gene. V lost 6 bases and J 8 bases, leaving 10 bases between the germline ends. The CDR3 consists of 12 residues. Germline V gene data show CDR1 as LNHDA and CDR2 as SQIVND (reference sequence). The CDR3 coding sequence is TGTGCCAGTAGCGGTAGATTCGAAAAACTGTTTTTT. Translating it yields CASSGRFEKLFF.

The chain links TRBV21-1 to TRBJ1-5. TRBV21-1 is listed as a pseudogene. The CDR3 is 14 residues long. This CDR3 is CASSNRISNQPQHF. The CDR3 nucleotides are TGTGCCAGCAGCAATCGGATTAGCAATCAGCCCCAGCATTTT.

The gene calls are TRBV9 and TRBJ1-4, with D hard to call. This CDR3 spans 13 amino acids. Germline values: CDR1 SGDLS, CDR2 YYNGEE. Trimming removed 2 bases from V and 8 bases from J, with 10 bases in between. This chain's CDR3 is CASSVTLEEKLFF. The CDR3 DNA reads TGTGCCAGCAGCGTCACCCTGGAAGAAAAACTGTTTTTT.

This clone turned up a few times. V gene TRBV9 combines with J gene TRBJ1-6; weak D call: TRBD1 (5 bases). From germline, CDR1 is SGDLS and CDR2 YYNGEE. The germline V and J ends were trimmed by 0 bases and 9 bases, with 16 bases remaining between them. The CDR3 loop spans 16 amino acids. Here the CDR3 reads CASSVERAGGTSPLHF. CDR3 sequence (DNA): TGTGCCAGCAGCGTAGAACGGGCGGGGGGGACTTCACCCCTCCACTTT.

The V and J genes are TRBV7-9 and TRBJ1-3; TRBD1 is a possible D gene (6 bases). CDR1 and CDR2 from the germline V gene are SEHNR and FQNEAQ (reference sequence). Between the trimmed V and J ends, which lost 2 bases and 0 bases, there was a span of 11 bases. The CDR3 runs to 16 residues. DNA for the CDR3: TGTGCCAGCAGCTTACAGGGGTCAAGCTCTGGAAACACCATATATTTT. Residues: CASSLQGSSSGNTIYF.

This clone has just one count. The J gene is TRBJ2-3, the V gene TRBV3-1 (or the pseudogene TRBV3-2), with unresolved D. Deletions cut 4 bases from V and 0 bases from J, with 5 bases between. The CDR3 runs 13 residues. Per germline, CDR1 LGHDT and CDR2 YNNKEL (reference sequence). The CDR3 bases are TGTGCCAGCAGCCGGGAAAGCACAGATACGCAGTATTTT. Protein: CASSRESTDTQYF.

The V and J genes are TRBV5-1 and TRBJ2-6; D gene unclear. Germline lookup yields CDR1 SGHRS and CDR2 YFSETQ. Trimming took 1 base from V and 4 from J, leaving 9 bases between them. The CDR3 is 15 amino acids. CDR3 DNA: TGCGCCAGCAGCTTGCCGGTCTCCGGGGCCAACGTCCTGACTTTC. Translation gives CASSLPVSGANVLTF.

This clone was recorded only once. The rearrangement uses TRBV18 and TRBJ1-6; D gene unclear. Trimming shortened V by 4 bases and J by 10 bases, and 11 bases separated the two germline ends. CDR3 length equals 13 residues. Germline V gene data show CDR1 as KGHSH and CDR2 as LQKENI. The CDR3 loop reads CASSQGRQSPLHF. DNA for the CDR3: TGTGCCAGCTCACAGGGAAGGCAGTCACCCCTCCACTTT.

The genes are TRBV6-5 and TRBJ1-5, with D hard to call. Germline V gene data show CDR1 as MNHEY and CDR2 as SVGAGI. The length of the CDR3 is 15 residues. V shed 6 bases and J shed 6 bases, with 18 bases lying between them. CDR3 sequence (DNA): TGTGCCAGCAGCCCCGTCACCACCCGGGTTCAGCCCCAGCATTTT. It translates to CASSPVTTRVQPQHF.

The V and J genes are TRBV27 and TRBJ2-7; D might be TRBD1 or TRBD2, each matching 5 bases. The CDR3 spans 15 residues. Germline CDR1 and CDR2: MNHEY and SMNVEV (reference sequence). V lost 4 bases and J lost 5, with 18 bases in between. CDR3 DNA sequence: TGTGCCAGCAGTTCCCCAAGCGAGGGGATTGACGAGCAGTACTTC. Its protein product is CASSSPSEGIDEQYF.

As concerns this clone: One junction end disagrees with the germline gene, perhaps due to a read error. The J gene is TRBJ2-2, the V gene TRBV7-7; TRBD2 might be the D (6 bases). Germline CDR1 SSHAT, CDR2 FNYEAQ (reference sequence). CDR3 size: 15 residues. This CDR3 is CASSLYSGNTGELFF. CDR3 DNA: TGTGCTAGCAGCTTATATAGCGGAAACACCGGGGAGCTGTTTTTT.

The gene calls are TRBV7-9 and TRBJ1-4; tentatively, D is TRBD1 (5 bases). CDR1 and CDR2 (germline): SEHNR, FQNEAQ (reference sequence). This CDR3 is built from 16 residues. Trimming left V 4 bases short and J 4 bases short, with 16 bases between. The CDR3 protein is CASSSPGRGHNEKLFF. The CDR3 nucleotides are TGTGCCAGCAGCTCCCCAGGGAGGGGTCATAATGAAAAACTGTTTTTT.

This chain's CDR3 is CASSLGASGELFF. The CDR3 nucleotides read TGTGCCAGCAGCTTGGGGGCGTCCGGGGAGCTGTTTTTT. This rearrangement joins TRBV5-5 to TRBJ2-2; D gene ambiguous. V lost 0 bases, J lost 6 bases, and 6 bases lay in between. This CDR3 is 13 amino acids long. The V gene's germline CDR1 is SGHKS and CDR2 YYEKEE (reference sequence). Full variable domain (missing parts from reference TRBV5-5 and TRBJ2-2): DAGVTQSPTHLIKTRGQQVTLRCSPISGHKSVSWYQQVLGQGPQFIFQYYEKEERGRGNFPDRFSARQFPNYSSELNVNALLLGDSALYLCASSLGASGELFFGEGSRLTVL.